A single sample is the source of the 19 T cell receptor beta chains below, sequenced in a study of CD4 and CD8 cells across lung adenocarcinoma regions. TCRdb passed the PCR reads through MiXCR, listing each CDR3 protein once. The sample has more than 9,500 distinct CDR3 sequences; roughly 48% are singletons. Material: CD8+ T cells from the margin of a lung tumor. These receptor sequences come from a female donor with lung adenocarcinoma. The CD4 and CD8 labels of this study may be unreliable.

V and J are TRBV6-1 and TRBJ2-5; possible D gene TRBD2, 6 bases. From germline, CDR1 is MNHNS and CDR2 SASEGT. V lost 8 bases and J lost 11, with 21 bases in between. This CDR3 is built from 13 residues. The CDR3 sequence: CASDRAREDAQYF. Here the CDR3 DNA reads TGTGCCAGCGACCGGGCGCGGGAAGACGCGCAGTACTTC.

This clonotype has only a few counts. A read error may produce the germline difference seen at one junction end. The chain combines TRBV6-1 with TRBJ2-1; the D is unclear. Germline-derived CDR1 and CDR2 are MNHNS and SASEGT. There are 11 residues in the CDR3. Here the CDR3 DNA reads TGTGCCAGCAGTGAATCTACCCTCCCCCGTTTC. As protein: CASSESTLPRF.

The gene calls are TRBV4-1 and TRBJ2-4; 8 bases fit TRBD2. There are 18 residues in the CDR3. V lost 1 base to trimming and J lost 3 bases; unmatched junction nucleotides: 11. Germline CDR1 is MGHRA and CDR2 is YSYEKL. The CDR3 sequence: CASSQADAAGGGKNIQYF. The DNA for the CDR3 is TGCGCCAGCAGCCAAGCAGACGCGGCGGGGGGAGGCAAAAACATTCAGTACTTC.

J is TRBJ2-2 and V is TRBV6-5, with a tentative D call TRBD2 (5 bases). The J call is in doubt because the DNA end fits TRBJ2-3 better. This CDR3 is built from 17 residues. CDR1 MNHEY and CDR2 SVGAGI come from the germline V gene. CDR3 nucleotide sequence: TGTGCCAGCAGTACTAGTCTCGAGGCTGCGAACACCGGGGAGCAGTATTTT. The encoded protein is CASSTSLEAANTGEQYF.

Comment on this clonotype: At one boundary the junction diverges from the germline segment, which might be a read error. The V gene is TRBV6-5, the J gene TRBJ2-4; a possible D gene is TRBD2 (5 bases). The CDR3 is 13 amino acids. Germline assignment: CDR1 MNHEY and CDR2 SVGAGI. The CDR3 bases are TGTGCCAGCAGTTACTCGTGGGGAGATATTCAGTATTTC. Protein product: CASSYSWGDIQYF.

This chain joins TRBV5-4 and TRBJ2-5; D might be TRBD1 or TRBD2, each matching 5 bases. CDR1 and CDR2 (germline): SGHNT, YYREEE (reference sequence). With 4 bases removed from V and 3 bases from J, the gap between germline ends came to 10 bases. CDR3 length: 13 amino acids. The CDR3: CASSLGTEETQYF. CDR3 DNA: TGTGCCAGCAGCCTAGGGACGGAAGAGACCCAGTACTTC.

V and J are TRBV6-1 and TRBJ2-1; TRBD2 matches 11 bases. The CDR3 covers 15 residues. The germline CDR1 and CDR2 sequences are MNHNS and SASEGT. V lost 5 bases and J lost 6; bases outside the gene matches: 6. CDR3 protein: CASSTLAGVRNEQFF. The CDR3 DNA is TGTGCCAGCAGTACACTAGCGGGAGTCCGCAATGAGCAGTTCTTC.

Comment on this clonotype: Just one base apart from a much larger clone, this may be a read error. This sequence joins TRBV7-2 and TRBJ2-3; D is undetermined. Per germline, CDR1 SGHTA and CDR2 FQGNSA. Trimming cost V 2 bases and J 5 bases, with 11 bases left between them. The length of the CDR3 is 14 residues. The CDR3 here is CASSLLREVDTQYF. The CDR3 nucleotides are TGTGCCAGCAGCTTATTGAGAGAGGTAGATACGCAGTATTTT. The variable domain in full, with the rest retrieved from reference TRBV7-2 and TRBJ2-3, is GAGVSQSPSNKVTEKGKDVELRCDPISGHTALYWYRQSLGQGLEFLIYFQGNSAPDKSGLPSDRFSAERTGGSVSTLTIQRTQQEDSAVYLCASSLLREVDTQYFGPGTRLTVL.

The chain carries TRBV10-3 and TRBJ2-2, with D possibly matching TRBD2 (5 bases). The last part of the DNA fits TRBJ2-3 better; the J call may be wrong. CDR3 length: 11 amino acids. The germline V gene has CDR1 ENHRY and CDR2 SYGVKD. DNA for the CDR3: TGTGAGGGCGTGAGCACCGGGGAGCAGTATTTT. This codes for CEGVSTGEQYF.

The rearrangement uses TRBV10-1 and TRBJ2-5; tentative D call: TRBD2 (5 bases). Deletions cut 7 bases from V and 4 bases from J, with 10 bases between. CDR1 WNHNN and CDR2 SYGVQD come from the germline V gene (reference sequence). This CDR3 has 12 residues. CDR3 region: CASTDSSETQYF. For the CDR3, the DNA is TGCGCCAGCACGGACTCGTCAGAGACCCAGTACTTC.

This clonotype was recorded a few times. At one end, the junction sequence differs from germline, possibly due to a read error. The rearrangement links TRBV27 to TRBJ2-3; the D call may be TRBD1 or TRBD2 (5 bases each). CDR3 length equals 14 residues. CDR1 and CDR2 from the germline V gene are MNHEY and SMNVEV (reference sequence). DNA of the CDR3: TGTGCCAGCAGTCTATCTAGCAGGGCAGATACGCAGTATTTT. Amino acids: CASSLSSRADTQYF.

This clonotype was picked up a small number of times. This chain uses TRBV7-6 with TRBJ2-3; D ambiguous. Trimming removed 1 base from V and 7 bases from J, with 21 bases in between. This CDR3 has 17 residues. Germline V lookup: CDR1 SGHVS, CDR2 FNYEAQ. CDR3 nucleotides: TGTGCCAGCAGCTTAGTCTTAGGGCAGGCTGCACAGCATACGCAGTATTTT. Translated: CASSLVLGQAAQHTQYF. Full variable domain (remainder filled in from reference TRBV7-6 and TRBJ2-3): GAGVSQSPRYKVTKRGQDVALRCDPISGHVSLYWYRQALGQGPEFLTYFNYEAQQDKSGLPNDRFSAERPEGSISTLTIQRTEQRDSAMYRCASSLVLGQAAQHTQYFGPGTRLTVL.

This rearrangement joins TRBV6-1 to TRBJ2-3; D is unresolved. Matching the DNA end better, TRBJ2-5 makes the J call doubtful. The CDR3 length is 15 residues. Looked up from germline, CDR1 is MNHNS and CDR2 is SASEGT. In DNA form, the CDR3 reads TGTGCCAGCAGTCCGAGACAACCCTGGGGAGAGACCCAGTACTTC. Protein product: CASSPRQPWGETQYF.

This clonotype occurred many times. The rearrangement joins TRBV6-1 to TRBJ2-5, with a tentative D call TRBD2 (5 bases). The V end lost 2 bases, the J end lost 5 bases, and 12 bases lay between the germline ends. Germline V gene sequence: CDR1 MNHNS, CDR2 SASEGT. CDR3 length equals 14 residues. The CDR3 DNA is TGTGCCAGCAGTGAATCCCTAGCTAAGGAGACCCAGTACTTC. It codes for CASSESLAKETQYF.

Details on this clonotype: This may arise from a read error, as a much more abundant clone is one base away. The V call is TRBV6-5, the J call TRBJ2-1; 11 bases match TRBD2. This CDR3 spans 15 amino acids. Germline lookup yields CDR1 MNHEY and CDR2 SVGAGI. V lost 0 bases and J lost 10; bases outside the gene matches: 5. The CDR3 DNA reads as TGTGCCAGCAGTTACTCTAGCGGGGGGGCCTACGAGCAGTTCTTC. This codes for CASSYSSGGAYEQFF.

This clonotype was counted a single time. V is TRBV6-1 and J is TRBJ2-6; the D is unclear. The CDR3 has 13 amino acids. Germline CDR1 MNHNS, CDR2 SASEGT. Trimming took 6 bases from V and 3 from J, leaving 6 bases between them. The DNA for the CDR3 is TGTGCCAGCAGGCGAAATGGGGCCAACGTCCTGACTTTC. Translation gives CASRRNGANVLTF.

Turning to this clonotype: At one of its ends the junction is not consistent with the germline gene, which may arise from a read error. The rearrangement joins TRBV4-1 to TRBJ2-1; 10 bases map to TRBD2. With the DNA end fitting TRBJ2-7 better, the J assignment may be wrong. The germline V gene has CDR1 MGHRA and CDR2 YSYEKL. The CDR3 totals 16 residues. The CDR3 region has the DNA TGCGCCGGCAGCCAAGGGAGGACTAGCGGTTCCTACGAGCAGTACTTC. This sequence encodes CAGSQGRTSGSYEQYF.

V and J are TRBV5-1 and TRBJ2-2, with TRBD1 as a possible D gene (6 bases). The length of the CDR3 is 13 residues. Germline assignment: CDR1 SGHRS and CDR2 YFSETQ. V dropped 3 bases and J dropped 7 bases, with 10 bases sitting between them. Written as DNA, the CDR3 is TGCGCCAGCAGCTGGGACATGATCGGGGAGCTGTTTTTT. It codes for CASSWDMIGELFF.

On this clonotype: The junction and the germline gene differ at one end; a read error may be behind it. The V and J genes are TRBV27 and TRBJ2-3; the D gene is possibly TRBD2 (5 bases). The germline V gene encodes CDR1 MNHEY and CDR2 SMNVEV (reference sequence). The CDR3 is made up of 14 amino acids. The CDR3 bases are TGTGCCAGCAGTTTGGGCGGGTCCACAGATATGCAGTACTTT. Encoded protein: CASSLGGSTDMQYF.